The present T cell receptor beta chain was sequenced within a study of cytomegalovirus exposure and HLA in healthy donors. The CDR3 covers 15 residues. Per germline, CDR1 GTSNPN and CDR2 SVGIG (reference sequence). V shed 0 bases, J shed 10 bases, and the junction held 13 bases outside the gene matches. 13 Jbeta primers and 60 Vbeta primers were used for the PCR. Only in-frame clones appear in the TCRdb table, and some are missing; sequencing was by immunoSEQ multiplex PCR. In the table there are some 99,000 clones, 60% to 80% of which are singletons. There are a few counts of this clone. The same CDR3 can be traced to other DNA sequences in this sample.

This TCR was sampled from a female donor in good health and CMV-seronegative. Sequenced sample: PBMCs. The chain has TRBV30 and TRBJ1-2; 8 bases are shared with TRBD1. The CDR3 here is CAWSVGTGQADVYTF. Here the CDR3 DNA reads TGTGCCTGGAGTGTAGGGACGGGACAGGCCGACGTCTACACCTTC.